The 9 T cell receptor beta chains below come from one sample, sequenced in a study of Graves' ophthalmopathy and Graves' hyperthyroidism. RNA served as the template for amplifying TCR beta CDR3 regions. In the first round, RT-PCR was carried out with HTBI primers, and a multiplex PCR formed the second round. One entry per CDR3 protein results from TCRdb running MiXCR on the multiplex PCR reads. Here the sample spans over 450,000 distinct CDR3 sequences, over 13% being singletons. What was sequenced was blood. Source of these receptors: a woman in her 30s with Graves' ophthalmopathy.

V is TRBV24-1 and J is TRBJ1-5; 7 bases line up with TRBD1. The CDR3 is 14 amino acids. The J segment lost 3 bases and the V segment lost 4 bases, leaving 2 bases of the junction unmatched. Germline V gene sequence: CDR1 KGHDR, CDR2 SFDVKD. In DNA, the CDR3 is TGTGCCACCAGTGACGGGACAGACAATCAGCCCCAGCATTTT. Translated: CATSDGTDNQPQHF.

This clonotype was recorded many times. The chain joins TRBV24-1 to TRBJ1-5; D gene unclear. Between the trimmed V and J ends, which lost 4 bases and 0 bases, there was a span of 6 bases. Germline CDR1 KGHDR, CDR2 SFDVKD. The CDR3 spans 14 residues. The CDR3 spells CATSDKYSNQPQHF. CDR3 sequence (DNA): TGTGCCACCAGTGACAAATATAGCAATCAGCCCCAGCATTTT.

This chain uses TRBV6-1 with TRBJ2-7; 9 bases match TRBD1. CDR3 length: 14 amino acids. V gave up 5 bases and J gave up 6 bases; unmatched junction bases: 8. CDR1 MNHNS and CDR2 SASEGT come from the germline V gene. The CDR3 loop is CASSKSGTGIEQYF. The CDR3 DNA reads as TGTGCCAGCAGTAAGAGCGGGACAGGGATCGAGCAGTACTTC.

The chain is built from TRBV11-3 and TRBJ1-1; no clear D. The CDR3 length is 13 residues. Germline V gives CDR1 SGHNT, CDR2 YENEEA. V lost 6 bases and J 3 bases, leaving 11 bases between the germline ends. In nucleotides, the CDR3 is TGTGCCAGCAGGAAGACCGGGGACACTGAAGCTTTCTTT. Translated: CASRKTGDTEAFF.

This clonotype has ten or more counts. The chain combines TRBV27 with TRBJ2-7; tentative D call: TRBD1 (6 bases). Trimming removed 6 bases from V and 3 bases from J, with 12 bases in between. The CDR3 length is 13 residues. CDR1 is MNHEY, CDR2 SMNVEV, per germline (reference sequence). This CDR3 is CASSPTGIYEQYF. The CDR3 DNA reads TGTGCCAGCAGCCCGACAGGTATCTACGAGCAGTACTTC.

This clonotype came up many times. V is TRBV6-1 and J is TRBJ1-2; 9 positions agree with TRBD1. V lost 2 bases and J lost 8; bases outside the gene matches: 12. This CDR3 contains 16 residues. Looked up from germline, CDR1 is MNHNS and CDR2 is SASEGT. The CDR3 DNA follows: TGTGCCAGCAGTGAAAAGGACAGGGGCTCACTCGCGGGCTACACCTTC. Its protein is CASSEKDRGSLAGYTF.

The sample holds many counts of this clonotype. The CDR3 reads CASSLRVTYEQYF. The CDR3 bases are TGTGCCAGCAGCCTCCGCGTTACCTACGAGCAGTACTTC. The chain carries TRBV7-2 and TRBJ2-7; D is uncertain. Germline values: CDR1 SGHTA, CDR2 FQGNSA. The CDR3 is 13 residues long. V shed 5 bases and J shed 2 bases, with 10 bases lying between them.

This clonotype occurred a few times. The chain employs TRBV30 and TRBJ1-2; D perhaps matches TRBD1 (6 bases). CDR3 length: 15 amino acids. V lost 1 base to trimming and J lost 1 base, with 13 bases between them. Per germline, CDR1 GTSNPN and CDR2 SVGIG (reference sequence). CDR3 sequence (DNA): TGTGCCTGGAGTGCTACAGGCAGGGGTAACTATGGCTACACCTTC. It translates to CAWSATGRGNYGYTF.

This clonotype occurred many times. V is TRBV12-3 or TRBV12-4 and J is TRBJ2-7; D not resolved. This CDR3 has 12 residues. The germline V and J ends were trimmed by 6 bases and 3 bases, with 9 bases remaining between them. CDR3 loop: CASSQAYYEQYF. CDR3 coding DNA: TGTGCCAGCAGCCAAGCCTACTACGAGCAGTACTTC.